A selection of T cell receptor beta chains follows, all from one sample in a study of metastatic and nonmetastatic thyroid tumors. TCRdb re-processed the PCR reads through MiXCR. Counted here are about 3,500 clones, 35% occurring once; the ten biggest clones make up 13% to 15%. The sequenced material came from adjacent normal tissue. The receptors stem from a male donor with papillary thyroid cancer or a benign thyroid nodule (not recorded which). Some clones in this sample may be carry-over from other donors' samples. Both conserved end residues are part of each CDR3. The order of the fields is CDR3 DNA, CDR3 protein, J gene, V gene, D gene, clone size. A D gene is named only where the DNA matches it firmly. Not all rows give a size; the values are once, few, many and, for expanded clones, a class.

DNA: TGTGCCAGCAGCCAAAGGCCTAGCGGATTAGCCAAAAACATTCAGTACTTC
CDR3: CASSQRPSGLAKNIQYF
J: TRBJ2-4
V: TRBV14
D: TRBD2
size: many

DNA: TGTGCCAGCAGACAAACAGGGCTAGGATCCGGCTACACCTTC
CDR3: CASRQTGLGSGYTF
J: TRBJ1-2
V: TRBV12-3/TRBV12-4
D: -
size: -

DNA: TGTGCCAGCAGCTCCGGGACAGGGGGCACCTATGGCTACACCTTC
CDR3: CASSSGTGGTYGYTF
J: TRBJ1-2
V: TRBV7-3
D: TRBD1
size: -

DNA: TGTGCCAGCAGTGAACACAGGGGACACAATGAGCAGTTCTTC
CDR3: CASSEHRGHNEQFF
J: TRBJ2-1
V: TRBV6-1
D: TRBD1
size: few

DNA: TGTGCCTGGAGTGTCAGTGTTTGGGACAGGGACTATGGCTACACCTTC
CDR3: CAWSVSVWDRDYGYTF
J: TRBJ1-2
V: TRBV30
D: TRBD1
size: -

DNA: TGCAGTGCTAGAGTGGCCCGGGGCAGGATGGATTCACCCCTCCACTTT
CDR3: CSARVARGRMDSPLHF
J: TRBJ1-6
V: TRBV20-1
D: -
size: -

DNA: TGTGCCAGTAGACTCTTAGGTGGCACAGATACGCAGTATTTT
CDR3: CASRLLGGTDTQYF
J: TRBJ2-3
V: TRBV19
D: -
size: large

DNA: TGTGCCAGCAGTGACTCTAGTATGACTGAAGCTTTCTTT
CDR3: CASSDSSMTEAFF
J: TRBJ1-1
V: TRBV6-4
D: -
size: few

DNA: TGTGCCAGTAGCTACAGGGGAGAAGGTACTGAAGCTTTCTTT
CDR3: CASSYRGEGTEAFF
J: TRBJ1-1
V: TRBV19
D: TRBD1
size: large

DNA: TGTGCCAGCAGTTTCCTAACAGGGGGGGGCAGGGACTATGGCTACACCTTC
CDR3: CASSFLTGGGRDYGYTF
J: TRBJ1-2
V: TRBV27
D: TRBD1
size: few

DNA: TGCAGTGCTAGAGGAGACTTTTTTCAGACGACCCCCTACGAGCAGTACTTC
CDR3: CSARGDFFQTTPYEQYF
J: TRBJ2-7
V: TRBV20-1
D: -
size: -

DNA: TGTGCCAGCAGTTTATCGACCGGAAACAATTCACCCCTCCACTTT
CDR3: CASSLSTGNNSPLHF
J: TRBJ1-6
V: TRBV27
D: -
size: -

DNA: TGTGCCAGCAAAGCCACGACGAATGAAAAACTGTTTTTC
CDR3: CASKATTNEKLFF
J: TRBJ1-4
V: TRBV2
D: -
size: -

DNA: TGTGCCAGCAGCTTAGGAGGGGAGCAGCCCCAGCATTTT
CDR3: CASSLGGEQPQHF
J: TRBJ1-5
V: TRBV7-2
D: -
size: -

DNA: TGTGCCAGCAGAAGAGGGGGCACCGCCTACGAGCAGTACTTC
CDR3: CASRRGGTAYEQYF
J: TRBJ2-7
V: TRBV6-1
D: TRBD1
size: few

DNA: TGTGCCTGGAGTTCAGGGTCGTGGGACTATGGCTACACCTTC
CDR3: CAWSSGSWDYGYTF
J: TRBJ1-2
V: TRBV30
D: -
size: -

DNA: TGCAGTGCTAACAGGGGGCTGGCTGGGGCCAACGTCCTGACTTTC
CDR3: CSANRGLAGANVLTF
J: TRBJ2-6
V: TRBV20-1
D: TRBD1
size: -

DNA: TGTGCCACCGGGCAGGACCGTTATAATTCACCCCTCCACTTT
CDR3: CATGQDRYNSPLHF
J: TRBJ1-6
V: TRBV10-3
D: -
size: medium-sized

DNA: TGCGCCAGCAGCCAAGATCCGGGTAGCGCTGAAGCTTTCTTT
CDR3: CASSQDPGSAEAFF
J: TRBJ1-1
V: TRBV5-1
D: -
size: -

DNA: TGTGCCAGCAGTTACCCCGACGGATTTACTAACTATGGCTACACCTTC
CDR3: CASSYPDGFTNYGYTF
J: TRBJ1-2
V: TRBV6-2/TRBV6-3
D: -
size: -

DNA: TGTGCCACCAGTGATTCAGTCTACAATGAGCAGTTCTTC
CDR3: CATSDSVYNEQFF
J: TRBJ2-1
V: TRBV24-1
D: -
size: -

DNA: TGTGCCAGCAGTGAAGCGTGGGCTGAAGCTCTCTTT
CDR3: CASSEAWAEALF
J: TRBJ1-1
V: TRBV6-1
D: -
size: few

DNA: TGTGCCAGCTCACGGGCGGCGGGAGTGACCACAGATACGCAGTATTTT
CDR3: CASSRAAGVTTDTQYF
J: TRBJ2-3
V: TRBV18
D: TRBD2
size: medium-sized

DNA: TGTGCCAGCAGTTCCGGGACAGCAAATGAGCAGTTCTTC
CDR3: CASSSGTANEQFF
J: TRBJ2-1
V: TRBV6-1
D: TRBD1
size: -

DNA: TGTGCCAGCAGCTTAAACCCGGGAATGAACACTGAAGCTTTCTTT
CDR3: CASSLNPGMNTEAFF
J: TRBJ1-1
V: TRBV7-3
D: -
size: medium-sized

DNA: TGTGCCAGCAGCTTTGGACTAGCGGGAGCCGGGGAGCTGTTTTTT
CDR3: CASSFGLAGAGELFF
J: TRBJ2-2
V: TRBV11-3
D: TRBD2
size: large

DNA: TGCAGTGCTAGAGCTGGCAGGGCGGGTGGCTACACCTTC
CDR3: CSARAGRAGGYTF
J: TRBJ1-2
V: TRBV20-1
D: -
size: -

DNA: TGTGCCAGCTGGTTTGGATATGGCTACACCTTC
CDR3: CASWFGYGYTF
J: TRBJ1-2
V: TRBV6-1
D: -
size: -

DNA: TGTGCCAGCAGTTTCGGCCGGAACACTGAAGCTTTCTTT
CDR3: CASSFGRNTEAFF
J: TRBJ1-1
V: TRBV6-5
D: -
size: -

DNA: TGCGCCAGCAGCTTGACAGGGGGCAACACCATATATTTT
CDR3: CASSLTGGNTIYF
J: TRBJ1-3
V: TRBV5-1
D: TRBD1
size: -

DNA: TGTGCCAGCAGTGAGGGGGGCTTCTCCTACGAGCAGTACTTC
CDR3: CASSEGGFSYEQYF
J: TRBJ2-7
V: TRBV2
D: -
size: -

DNA: TGTGCCAGCAGTCGGGGACAGGGCTGTGCGAACACCGGGGAGCTGTTTTTT
CDR3: CASSRGQGCANTGELFF
J: TRBJ2-2
V: TRBV13
D: TRBD1
size: -

DNA: TGTGCCAGCAGCTCCGACAGGGTAGGGGAGCTGTTTTTT
CDR3: CASSSDRVGELFF
J: TRBJ2-2
V: TRBV7-3
D: TRBD1
size: -

DNA: TGTGCCAGCAGAACCTTGACTAGCCTCAGCACAGATACGCAGTATTTT
CDR3: CASRTLTSLSTDTQYF
J: TRBJ2-3
V: TRBV2
D: TRBD2
size: -

DNA: TGTGCCAGCAGCGAGATAAACACCTGGGAGCTGTTTTTT
CDR3: CASSEINTWELFF
J: TRBJ2-2
V: TRBV6-1
D: -
size: -

DNA: TGTGCCAGCAGTAAAAGGGGGACAGGAGTGGATGAGCAGTTCTTC
CDR3: CASSKRGTGVDEQFF
J: TRBJ2-1
V: TRBV6-1
D: TRBD1
size: -

DNA: TGCAGCGTTGAAGTGACAGGAGGTGAAAAACTGTTTTTT
CDR3: CSVEVTGGEKLFF
J: TRBJ1-4
V: TRBV29-1
D: -
size: -

DNA: TGTGCCATCAGTGAGGACAGGACCTTCTACGAGCAGTACTTC
CDR3: CAISEDRTFYEQYF
J: TRBJ2-7
V: TRBV10-3
D: -
size: large

DNA: TGTGCCAGCAGTGCAAAAGATGACTACGAGCAGTACTTC
CDR3: CASSAKDDYEQYF
J: TRBJ2-7
V: TRBV6-1
D: -
size: few

DNA: TGTGCCAGCAGTTCCGGGACAGGGACTACCGGAAACACCATATATTTT
CDR3: CASSSGTGTTGNTIYF
J: TRBJ1-3
V: TRBV6-2/TRBV6-3
D: TRBD1
size: -

DNA: TGTGCCACCCGGGTGGGGGGTGAAGCTTTCTTT
CDR3: CATRVGGEAFF
J: TRBJ1-1
V: TRBV6-1
D: -
size: -

DNA: TGTGCTAGCAGCTTGGATTGGACAGGGGCCAATGAGCAGTTCTTC
CDR3: CASSLDWTGANEQFF
J: TRBJ2-1
V: TRBV7-7
D: TRBD1
size: -

DNA: TGCAGTGCTAGGACCGTAGCGGGGATCTACAATGAGCAGTTCTTC
CDR3: CSARTVAGIYNEQFF
J: TRBJ2-1
V: TRBV20-1
D: TRBD2
size: once

DNA: TGTGCCAGCAGTTTATTGGGGAGCAATCAGCCCCAGCATTTT
CDR3: CASSLLGSNQPQHF
J: TRBJ1-5
V: TRBV12-3/TRBV12-4
D: -
size: -

DNA: TGTGCCAGCAGCCGCCGAGGACTAGTACACAATGAGCAGTTCTTC
CDR3: CASSRRGLVHNEQFF
J: TRBJ2-1
V: TRBV7-2
D: TRBD2
size: large

DNA: TGTGCCAGCATCCTCAGGGTGACGGGCGAAGCTTTCTTT
CDR3: CASILRVTGEAFF
J: TRBJ1-1
V: TRBV12-3/TRBV12-4
D: -
size: few

DNA: TGTGCCAGAAGGTTATACAAGAACACTGAAGCGTTCTTT
CDR3: CARRLYKNTEAFF
J: TRBJ1-1
V: TRBV27
D: -
size: -

DNA: TGCGCCAGCACCTCCTACCAGTCAGGCTTCCCCTCCTACGAGCAGTACTTC
CDR3: CASTSYQSGFPSYEQYF
J: TRBJ2-7
V: TRBV5-1
D: -
size: -